This entry concerns a single TCR beta chain. As processed by the authors: Reference gene primer amplification in the assay estimated nucleated cell counts. Libraries were prepared by immunoSEQ multiplex PCR; TCRdb keeps only in-frame clonotypes and omits some of them. V and J calls and clone size are given by that table; D and trimming were obtained from the DNA. The table has about 100,000 clones, about 77% seen once. This specimen belongs to a study of blood T cell repertoires in COVID-19. Study in general: Researchers got acute and convalescent COVID-19 samples from the United States, Italy and Spain.

The source material was peripheral blood. The clonotype was recovered from a man aged 70-80 years with active or convalescent COVID-19.

CDR3 DNA: TGTGCCAGCAGTCCCACGTGGGCCTCCACAGATACGCAGTATTTT. This gives the protein CASSPTWASTDTQYF. The chain recombines TRBV27 with TRBJ2-3, with no clear D. CDR1 is MNHEY and CDR2 is SMNVEV in the germline V gene (reference sequence). V lost 5 bases and J lost 2, with 14 bases in between. The length of the CDR3 is 15 residues.